These T cell receptor beta chains were read from a single sample in a study of patients and donors after allogeneic stem cell transplantation. TCRdb re-called the RT-PCR reads with MiXCR, one entry per CDR3 protein. The sample has over 65,000 distinct CDR3 sequences, about 30% seen once; the top ten hold 26%. The specimen sequenced was blood, either unsorted or a sorted T cell fraction (not recorded which). The source is a human donor who was either an allogeneic HSCT recipient or a stem cell or donor lymphocyte infusion donor (not recorded which). It is not recorded whose cells these are; they may come from a transplant donor. CDR3s include the opening cysteine and the closing phenylalanine or tryptophan. The D gene is left open where the match is weak. Only part of the rows carry a size: once, few, many, or a class if the clone is expanded.

TRBJ1-6	17	TRBV5-1	few	TRBD1	TGCGCCAGCAGCTTGGGCACAACAGGGGGTGGTAATTCACCCCTCCACTTT	CASSLGTTGGGNSPLHF
TRBJ2-7	14	TRBV6-2/TRBV6-3	once	.	TGTGCCAGCCGGACGCCAAAGCCGGTCAACGAGCAGTACTTC	CASRTPKPVNEQYF
TRBJ2-1	17	TRBV6-2/TRBV6-3	few	.	TGTGCCAGCAGTTACTCCCTCGGGACAAAGGGGTACAATGAGCAGTTCTTC	CASSYSLGTKGYNEQFF
TRBJ1-2	15	TRBV7-2	.	.	TGTGCCAGCAGCTTGAGGAGGATCCCCAGCTATGGCTACACCTTC	CASSLRRIPSYGYTF
TRBJ2-7	14	TRBV12-3/TRBV12-4	.	.	TGTGCCAGCAGCCTGGCGGGGAGTGGCTACGAGCAGTACTTC	CASSLAGSGYEQYF
TRBJ2-1	16	TRBV6-6	.	TRBD1	TGTGCCAGCACCTACAAGGGGGCCCCCCCCTACAATGAGCAGTTCTTC	CASTYKGAPPYNEQFF
TRBJ1-2	15	TRBV20-1	few	.	TGCAGTGCTAGAGATCGCCGCAGTTCTAACTATGGCTACACCTTC	CSARDRRSSNYGYTF
TRBJ2-2	17	TRBV10-3	few	.	TGTGCCATCAGTGAGTCGACGCAGGCAGGGTACACCGGGGAGCTGTTTTTT	CAISESTQAGYTGELFF
TRBJ2-5	15	TRBV9	few	.	TGTGCCAGCAGCGACGGCGGAGCCAACCAAGAGACCCAGTACTTC	CASSDGGANQETQYF
TRBJ1-2	18	TRBV7-6	.	TRBD1	TGTGCCAGCAGCTTATCTGATTTGGGAACAGGGGGCAGGAATGGCTACACCTTC	CASSLSDLGTGGRNGYTF
TRBJ1-1	14	TRBV3-1	.	TRBD1	TGTGCCAGCAGCCAAGAGACAGGGGCCACTGAAGCTTTCTTT	CASSQETGATEAFF
TRBJ2-7	14	TRBV20-1	few	.	TGCAGTGCTAGAGATTTTGGACAGAGCTACGAGCAGTACTTC	CSARDFGQSYEQYF
TRBJ1-1	10	TRBV20-1	.	.	TGCAGTGTAGGGACATCCGTAGCTTTCTTT	CSVGTSVAFF
TRBJ2-7	13	TRBV15	.	.	TGTGCCACCAGCGAGAGGCGTTCCTACGAGCAGTACTTC	CATSERRSYEQYF
TRBJ2-1	16	TRBV5-5	.	.	TGTGCCAGCAGCTTGCGCGGGGTCCCCTCCTACAATGAGCAGTTCTTC	CASSLRGVPSYNEQFF
TRBJ1-5	14	TRBV12-3/TRBV12-4	many	TRBD1	TGTGCCAGCAGAGACAGGGGGCCCAATCAGCCCCAGCATTTT	CASRDRGPNQPQHF
TRBJ2-1	13	TRBV20-1	.	TRBD1	TGCAGTGCTAGCTGGGACAGGGGAAATGAGCAGTTCTTC	CSASWDRGNEQFF
TRBJ2-7	14	TRBV5-5	once	.	TGTGCCAGCAGCTTGACAGAACCTTCCTACGAGCAGTACTTC	CASSLTEPSYEQYF
TRBJ2-7	13	TRBV12-3/TRBV12-4	.	.	TGTGCCAGCAGTTTAGGCAGGGTGGGCGAGCAGTACTTC	CASSLGRVGEQYF
TRBJ2-1	16	TRBV7-8	few	TRBD2	TGTGCCAGCAGCTCTCCGTGGACTAGCGGGGGGTTTGAGCAGTTCTTC	CASSSPWTSGGFEQFF
TRBJ1-2	12	TRBV6-1	many	TRBD1	TGTGCCACCTCACAGGGGGAAGGTGGCTACACCTTC	CATSQGEGGYTF
TRBJ1-3	14	TRBV7-2	.	.	TGTGCCAGCAGCCGCCGGGGGTCTGGAAACACCATATATTTT	CASSRRGSGNTIYF
TRBJ1-3	15	TRBV4-1	few	.	TGCGCCAGCAGCCAAGGGCGCTCCTCTGGAAACACCATATATTTT	CASSQGRSSGNTIYF
TRBJ2-1	15	TRBV25-1	.	.	TGTGCCAGCAGTGAATACGGGAATTCCTACAATGAGCAGTTCTTC	CASSEYGNSYNEQFF
TRBJ1-5	13	TRBV5-1	.	.	TGCGCCAGCAGCCCTTTGGGCAATCAGCCCCAGCATTTT	CASSPLGNQPQHF
TRBJ1-1	16	TRBV12-3/TRBV12-4	.	.	TGTGCCAGCAGTTTAGGGGTGGGCAGGGCGAACACTGAAGCTTTCTTT	CASSLGVGRANTEAFF
TRBJ2-7	14	TRBV7-6	.	TRBD1	TGTGCCAGCAGCCCGAGGGGGCAGTTAACGGGGCAGTACTTC	CASSPRGQLTGQYF
TRBJ1-2	13	TRBV7-2	few	.	TGTGCCAGCAGCTTAGTTCGGGGGCATGGCTACACCTTC	CASSLVRGHGYTF
TRBJ1-1	11	TRBV6-2/TRBV6-3	many	.	TGTGCCAGCAGTTATGCTACTGAAGCTTTCTTT	CASSYATEAFF
TRBJ2-7	13	TRBV10-3	.	TRBD1	TGTGCCACCTCGGGACAGGGTTCCTACGAGCAGTACTTC	CATSGQGSYEQYF
TRBJ2-1	20	TRBV7-8	few	TRBD2	TGTGCCAGCAGCCACCCGGGGTTAGCGGGGGGCCTCAGCTCCTACAATGAGCAGTTCTTC	CASSHPGLAGGLSSYNEQFF
TRBJ2-1	15	TRBV12-3/TRBV12-4	.	.	TGTGCCAGCAGTGGAGAGGAATGGCCTCTCAATGAGCAGTTCTTC	CASSGEEWPLNEQFF
TRBJ2-1	17	TRBV7-2	.	.	TGTGCCAGCAGCTGGATCCGGACAGTCAAGTTCTACAATGAGCAGTTCTTC	CASSWIRTVKFYNEQFF
TRBJ1-5	16	TRBV6-6	few	TRBD1	TGTGCCAGCAGTTACTTAGGACAGGGTAGCAATCAGCCCCAGCATTTT	CASSYLGQGSNQPQHF
TRBJ2-5	15	TRBV4-2	.	TRBD1	TGTGCCAGCAGCGTCCGGACAGGGGGCGAAGAGACCCAGTACTTC	CASSVRTGGEETQYF
TRBJ1-2	13	TRBV3-1	few	.	TGTGCCAGCAGCCACAGGGCGTCCTATGGCTACACCTTC	CASSHRASYGYTF
TRBJ1-1	13	TRBV9	.	.	TGTGCCAGCAGCACGGACGGACCATTTGAAGCTTTCTTT	CASSTDGPFEAFF
TRBJ2-1	16	TRBV5-8	.	.	TGTGCCAGCAGCGGTCGACAGCCATGGGGTTACAATGAGCAGTTCTTC	CASSGRQPWGYNEQFF
TRBJ2-7	13	TRBV18	many	.	TGTGCCAGCTCACCCGGGGACACGTACGAGCAGTACTTC	CASSPGDTYEQYF
TRBJ2-1	15	TRBV9	few	TRBD2	TGTGCCAGCAGCGTTACGGGAGGGCTCTACAATGAGCAGTTCTTC	CASSVTGGLYNEQFF
TRBJ2-2	13	TRBV7-6	few	.	TGTGCCAGCAGCTCTCTAGCGCCCGGGGAGCTGTTTTTT	CASSSLAPGELFF
TRBJ2-3	15	TRBV28	.	TRBD1	TGTGCCAGCAGTTCCTGGGACAGGGGAACAGATACGCAGTATTTT	CASSSWDRGTDTQYF
TRBJ2-5	13	TRBV5-1	.	.	TGCGCCAGCAGCACGTGGTACCAAGAGACCCAGTACTTC	CASSTWYQETQYF
TRBJ1-1	16	TRBV9	.	TRBD1	TGTGCCAGCGGCCAGGGGACAGGTCCAAGGGACACTGAAGCTTTCTTT	CASGQGTGPRDTEAFF
TRBJ2-7	13	TRBV10-3	few	.	TGTGCCATGAGGGTCTCACTGGGATACGAGCAGTACTTC	CAMRVSLGYEQYF
TRBJ2-2	17	TRBV11-2	.	.	TGTGCCAGCAGCCCCGGCCTGGTGGTAGTTGGCGCCGGGGAGCTGTTTTTT	CASSPGLVVVGAGELFF
TRBJ2-5	14	TRBV6-5	few	.	TGTGCCAGCAGTTACTTGGGGACCCCAGAGACCCAGTACTTC	CASSYLGTPETQYF
TRBJ2-1	17	TRBV3-1	.	.	TGTGCCAGCAGCCAGGAAGGGAGATTTCGCTCCTACAATGAGCAGTTCTTC	CASSQEGRFRSYNEQFF
TRBJ1-2	11	TRBV29-1	few	.	TGCAGCGTAGACACCTTCCGTGGCTACACCTTC	CSVDTFRGYTF
TRBJ1-2	15	TRBV5-1	few	TRBD1	TGCGCCAGCAGCTTGACAGGGGGCATAAGCTATGGCTACACCTTC	CASSLTGGISYGYTF
TRBJ1-1	14	TRBV19	.	.	TGTGCCAGTAGCGTTCAGGGCCCGAACACTGAAGCTTTCTTT	CASSVQGPNTEAFF
TRBJ1-1	12	TRBV18	.	.	TGTGCCAGCTCACCACTATTGATGGAAGCTTTCTTT	CASSPLLMEAFF
TRBJ1-1	16	TRBV5-8	.	.	TGTGCCAGCAGCCCGAGGACGTACAGGGCTAACACTGAAGCTTTCTTT	CASSPRTYRANTEAFF
TRBJ2-7	13	TRBV29-1	.	TRBD2	TGCAGCGGCCGGACTAGCGACTCCTACGAGCAGTACTTC	CSGRTSDSYEQYF
TRBJ1-2	17	TRBV21-1	few	.	TGTGCCAGCAGCAAATGGACAGGCTCGAACCCAATCTATGGCTACACCTTC	CASSKWTGSNPIYGYTF
TRBJ1-1	13	TRBV5-1	.	TRBD1	TGCGCCAGCAGCCTAGGGACAGGGGATGAAGCTTTCTTT	CASSLGTGDEAFF
TRBJ2-3	17	TRBV15	.	.	TGTGCCACCAGCAGAGATCCCCTGGGCAGAGGCACAGATACGCAGTATTTT	CATSRDPLGRGTDTQYF
TRBJ2-2	15	TRBV12-3/TRBV12-4	few	.	TGTGCCAGCAACCCAACAGGGACGAACACCGGGGAGCTGTTTTTT	CASNPTGTNTGELFF
TRBJ2-3	16	TRBV11-3	.	TRBD2	TGTGCCAGCAGCACCGGGACTAGGGTTAGCACAGATACGCAGTATTTT	CASSTGTRVSTDTQYF